The 9 T cell receptor beta chains below all came from one sample that was sequenced in a study of blood T cell repertoires in COVID-19. Libraries were prepared by immunoSEQ multiplex PCR; TCRdb keeps only in-frame clonotypes and omits some of them. The sample has about 110,000 clones, around 83% seen once; the top ten hold under 8%. Specimen: peripheral blood. The origin of the receptors is a woman aged 80 or older with active or convalescent COVID-19.

This rearrangement joins TRBV3-1 (or the pseudogene TRBV3-2) to TRBJ2-7; D may be TRBD1 (6 bases). CDR3 length: 15 amino acids. From germline, CDR1 is LGHDT and CDR2 YNNKEL (reference sequence). V was cut by 1 base and J by 3 bases, with 13 bases left in between. The CDR3 loop is CASSQGSTGNYEQYF. DNA of the CDR3: TGTGCCAGCAGCCAAGGATCAACAGGGAACTACGAGCAGTACTTC.

V and J are TRBV19 and TRBJ2-1, with 9 bases that match TRBD2. Germline lookup yields CDR1 LNHDA and CDR2 SQIVND (reference sequence). This CDR3 has 16 amino acids. Trimming took 4 bases from V and 4 from J; bases not matched to a gene: 8. The CDR3 here is CASSRLGLAGYNEQFF. The CDR3 DNA sequence: TGTGCCAGTAGTAGACTTGGTCTAGCGGGGTACAATGAGCAGTTCTTC.

This clone was observed a few times. This chain connects TRBV4-1 to TRBJ1-4; 7 positions match TRBD1. V lost 0 bases and J lost 6; bases outside the gene matches: 4. The CDR3 consists of 15 residues. CDR1 and CDR2 (germline): MGHRA, YSYEKL. The CDR3, as DNA: TGCGCCAGCAGCCAAGAAGGGGGCGGCGATGAAAAACTGTTTTTT. It encodes CASSQEGGGDEKLFF.

The V and J genes are TRBV2 and TRBJ2-7, with 7 bases aligning to TRBD1. Trimming took 7 bases from V and 1 from J; bases not matched to a gene: 10. CDR3 length: 15 residues. Looked up from germline, CDR1 is SNHLY and CDR2 is FYNNEI. The CDR3 nucleotides read TGTGCCAGCACACGGACAGGCGTCACGTCCTACGAGCAGTACTTC. It specifies CASTRTGVTSYEQYF. The full variable domain, with the rest looked up from reference TRBV2 and TRBJ2-7, is EPEVTQTPSHQVTQMGQEVILRCVPISNHLYFYWYRQILGQKVEFLVSFYNNEISEKSEIFDDQFSVERPDGSNFTLKIRSTKLEDSAMYFCASTRTGVTSYEQYFGPGTRLTVT.

The chain links TRBV6-2 or TRBV6-3 to TRBJ1-2; no clear D. Trimming stripped 6 bases from V and 1 base from J, with 12 bases between. This CDR3 has 14 amino acids. Per germline, CDR1 MNHEY and CDR2 SVGEGT. CDR3 nucleotide sequence: TGTGCCAGCAGCCGCCAACACCGTAACTATGGCTACACCTTC. The encoded protein is CASSRQHRNYGYTF.

As for this clone: At the DNA level, this CDR3 is encoded by other sequences in the same sample as well. The gene calls are TRBV24-1 and TRBJ1-1; TRBD1 aligns across 8 bases. The CDR3 loop spans 13 amino acids. Germline-derived CDR1 and CDR2 are KGHDR and SFDVKD. Trimming removed 5 bases from V and 4 bases from J; junction bases left unmatched: 2. The CDR3 DNA follows: TGTGCCACCAGTGTTACAGGGGGCACTGAAGCTTTCTTT. This translates into CATSVTGGTEAFF.

This clone occurred once. The chain recombines TRBV10-2 with TRBJ2-7, with TRBD1 matching over 8 bases. The germline V gene encodes CDR1 WSHSY and CDR2 SAAADI. The CDR3 has 13 amino acids. The V gene end was trimmed by 5 bases and the J gene end by 3 bases; junction bases not matched to a gene: 3. The CDR3 spells CASSRDRIYEQYF. The DNA for the CDR3 is TGCGCCAGCAGTCGGGACAGGATCTACGAGCAGTACTTC.

V is TRBV6-6 and J is TRBJ2-4; D is ambiguous. The V and J ends lost 6 bases and 2 bases respectively, with 11 bases between them. The CDR3 is 14 residues long. The germline gives CDR1 MNHNY, CDR2 SVGAGI (reference sequence). The CDR3 loop is CASSLQAPKNIQYF. The CDR3 nucleotides read TGTGCCAGCAGCCTCCAAGCCCCCAAAAACATTCAGTACTTC.

The V gene is TRBV7-9, the J gene TRBJ2-7, with TRBD2 identical over 13 bases. Losses at the gene ends were 4 bases for V and 1 base for J; bases not matched to a gene: 10. CDR3 length: 18 residues. Germline values: CDR1 SEHNR, CDR2 FQNEAQ (reference sequence). The CDR3 nucleotides read TGTGCCAGCAGCTCCTGGACTAGCGGGAGATCTAAGTCCTACGAGCAGTACTTC. This translates into CASSSWTSGRSKSYEQYF.